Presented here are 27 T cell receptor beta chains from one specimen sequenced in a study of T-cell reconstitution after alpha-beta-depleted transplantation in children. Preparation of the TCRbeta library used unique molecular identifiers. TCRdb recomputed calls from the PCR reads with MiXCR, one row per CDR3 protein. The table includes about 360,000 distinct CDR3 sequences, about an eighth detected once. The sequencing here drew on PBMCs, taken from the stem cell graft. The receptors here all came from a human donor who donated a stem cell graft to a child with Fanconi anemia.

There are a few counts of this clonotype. CDR3 sequence reads: CASSATKETQYF. CDR3 DNA: TGCGCCAGCAGCGCTACTAAAGAGACCCAGTACTTC. The gene calls are TRBV5-1 and TRBJ2-5; unclear D gene. Trimming pared 4 bases from V and 3 bases from J, leaving 7 bases between. This CDR3 is built from 12 residues. The germline V gene has CDR1 SGHRS and CDR2 YFSETQ. Using reference TRBV5-1 and TRBJ2-5 for the parts outside the CDR3, the full variable domain is KAGVTQTPRYLIKTRGQQVTLSCSPISGHRSVSWYQQTPGQGLQFLFEYFSETQRNKGNFPGRFSGRQFSNSRSEMNVSTLELGDSALYLCASSATKETQYFGPGTRLLVL.

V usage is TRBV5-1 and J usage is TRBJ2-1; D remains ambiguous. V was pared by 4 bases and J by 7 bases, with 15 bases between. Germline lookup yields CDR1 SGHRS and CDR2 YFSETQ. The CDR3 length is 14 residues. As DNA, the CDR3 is TGCGCCAGCAGCCCTGACAATCACGGGAATGAGCAGTTCTTC. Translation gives CASSPDNHGNEQFF.

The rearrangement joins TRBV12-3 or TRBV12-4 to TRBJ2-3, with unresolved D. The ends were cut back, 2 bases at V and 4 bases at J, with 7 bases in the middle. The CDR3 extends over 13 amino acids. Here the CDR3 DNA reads TGTGCCAGCAGTTTATGGGAACCAGATACGCAGTATTTT. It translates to CASSLWEPDTQYF.

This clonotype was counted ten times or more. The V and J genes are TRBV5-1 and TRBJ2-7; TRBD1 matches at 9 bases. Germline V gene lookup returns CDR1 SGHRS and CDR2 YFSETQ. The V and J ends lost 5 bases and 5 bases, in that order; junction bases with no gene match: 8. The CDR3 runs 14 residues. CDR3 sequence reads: CASSFTGGYDEQYF. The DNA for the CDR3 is TGCGCCAGCAGTTTCACAGGGGGCTACGACGAGCAGTACTTC.

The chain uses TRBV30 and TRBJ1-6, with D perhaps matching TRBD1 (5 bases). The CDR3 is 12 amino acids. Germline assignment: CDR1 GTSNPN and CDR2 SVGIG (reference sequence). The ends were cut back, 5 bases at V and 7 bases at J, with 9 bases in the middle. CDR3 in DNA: TGTGCCTGGGGGGACGGAAATTCACCCCTCCACTTT. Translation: CAWGDGNSPLHF.

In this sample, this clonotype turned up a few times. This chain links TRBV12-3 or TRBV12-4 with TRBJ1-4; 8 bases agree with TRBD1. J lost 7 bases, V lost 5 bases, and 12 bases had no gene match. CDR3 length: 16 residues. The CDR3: CASSPQGAGAGEKLFF. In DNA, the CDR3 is TGTGCCAGCAGTCCCCAGGGGGCAGGGGCGGGTGAAAAACTGTTTTTT.

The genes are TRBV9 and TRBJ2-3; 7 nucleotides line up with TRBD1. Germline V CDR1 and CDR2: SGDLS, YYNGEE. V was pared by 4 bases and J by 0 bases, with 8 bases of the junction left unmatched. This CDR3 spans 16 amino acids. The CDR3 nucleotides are TGTGCCAGCAGCCCCCGACAGGGTAAAAGCACAGATACGCAGTATTTT. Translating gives CASSPRQGKSTDTQYF.

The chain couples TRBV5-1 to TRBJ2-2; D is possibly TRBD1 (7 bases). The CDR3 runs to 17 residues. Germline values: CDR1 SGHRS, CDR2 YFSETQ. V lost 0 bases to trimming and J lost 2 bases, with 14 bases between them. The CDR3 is CASSLAATGTNTGELFF. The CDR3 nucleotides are TGCGCCAGCAGCTTGGCAGCGACAGGGACTAACACCGGGGAGCTGTTTTTT.

The CDR3 here is CASARGGPTDTQYF. CDR3 nucleotides: TGCGCCAGTGCCAGGGGGGGGCCCACAGATACGCAGTATTTT. V and J are TRBV5-1 and TRBJ2-3, with D perhaps being TRBD1 or TRBD2 (7 bases each). The CDR3 loop spans 14 amino acids. Germline V gene lookup returns CDR1 SGHRS and CDR2 YFSETQ. V dropped 8 bases and J dropped 2 bases, with 15 bases sitting between them.

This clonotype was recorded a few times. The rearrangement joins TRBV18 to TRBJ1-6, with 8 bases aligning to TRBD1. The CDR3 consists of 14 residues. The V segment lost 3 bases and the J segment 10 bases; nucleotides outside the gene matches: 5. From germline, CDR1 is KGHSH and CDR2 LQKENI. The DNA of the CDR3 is TGTGCCAGCTCACCGACAGGGGTGGACTCACCCCTCCACTTT. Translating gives CASSPTGVDSPLHF.

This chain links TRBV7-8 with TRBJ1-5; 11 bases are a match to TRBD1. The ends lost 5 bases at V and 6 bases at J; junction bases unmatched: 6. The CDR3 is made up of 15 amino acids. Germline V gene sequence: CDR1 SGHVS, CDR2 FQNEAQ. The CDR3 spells CASSQRDRGSQPQHF. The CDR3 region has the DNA TGTGCCAGCAGCCAAAGGGACAGGGGGAGTCAGCCCCAGCATTTT.

Written as DNA, the CDR3 is TGTGCCAGCAGCAGGGACAGGGGGTTCGATGGCTACACCTTC. Residues: CASSRDRGFDGYTF. The chain couples TRBV2 to TRBJ1-2, with 11 bases aligning to TRBD1. The CDR3 has 14 residues. The J segment lost 6 bases and the V segment lost 6 bases, leaving 6 bases of the junction unmatched. CDR1 is SNHLY, CDR2 FYNNEI, per germline.

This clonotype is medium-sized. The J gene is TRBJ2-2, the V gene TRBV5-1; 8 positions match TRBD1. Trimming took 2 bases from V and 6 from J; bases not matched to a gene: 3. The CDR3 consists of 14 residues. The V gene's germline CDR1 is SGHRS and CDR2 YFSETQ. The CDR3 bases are TGCGCCAGCAGCTTTGTGACAGGGGCCGGGGAGCTGTTTTTT. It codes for CASSFVTGAGELFF.

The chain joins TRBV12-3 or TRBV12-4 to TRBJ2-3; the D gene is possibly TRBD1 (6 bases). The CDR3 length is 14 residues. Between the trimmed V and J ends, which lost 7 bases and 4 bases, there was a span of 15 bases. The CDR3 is CASTRDIKSDTQYF. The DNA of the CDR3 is TGTGCCAGCACCCGGGACATAAAGTCAGATACGCAGTATTTT.

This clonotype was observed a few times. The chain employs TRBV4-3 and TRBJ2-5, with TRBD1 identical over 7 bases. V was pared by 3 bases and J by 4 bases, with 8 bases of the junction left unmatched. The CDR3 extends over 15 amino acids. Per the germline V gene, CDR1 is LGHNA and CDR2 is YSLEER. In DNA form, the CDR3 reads TGCGCCAGCAGCCAGCAGTTACCAGGGGGAGAGACCCAGTACTTC. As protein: CASSQQLPGGETQYF.

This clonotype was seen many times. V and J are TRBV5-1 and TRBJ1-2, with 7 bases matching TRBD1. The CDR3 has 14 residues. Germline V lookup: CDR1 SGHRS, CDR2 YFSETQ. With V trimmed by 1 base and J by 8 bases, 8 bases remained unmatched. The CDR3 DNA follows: TGCGCCAGCAGCTTGTACGTAGGGGGCGGCGGCTACACCTTC. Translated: CASSLYVGGGGYTF.

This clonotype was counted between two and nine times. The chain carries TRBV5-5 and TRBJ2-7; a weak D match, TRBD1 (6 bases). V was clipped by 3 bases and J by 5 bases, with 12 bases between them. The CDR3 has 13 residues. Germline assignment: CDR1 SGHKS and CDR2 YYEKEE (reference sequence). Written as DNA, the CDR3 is TGTGCCAGCAGCTCCGGACAGATCGACGAGCAGTACTTC. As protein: CASSSGQIDEQYF.

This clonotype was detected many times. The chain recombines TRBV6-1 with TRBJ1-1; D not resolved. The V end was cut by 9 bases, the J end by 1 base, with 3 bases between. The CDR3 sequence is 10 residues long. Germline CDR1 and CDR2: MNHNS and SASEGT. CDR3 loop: CASSNTEAFF. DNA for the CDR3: TGTGCCAGTTCGAACACTGAAGCTTTCTTT.

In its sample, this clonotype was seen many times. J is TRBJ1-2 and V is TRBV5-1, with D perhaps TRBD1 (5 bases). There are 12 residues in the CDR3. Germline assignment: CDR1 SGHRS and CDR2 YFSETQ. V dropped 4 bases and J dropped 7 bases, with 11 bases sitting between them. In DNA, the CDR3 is TGCGCCAGCAGCCCTATCGACAGTGGCTACACCTTC. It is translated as CASSPIDSGYTF.

The CDR3 here is CASSLVGLSDTQYF. CDR3 coding DNA: TGTGCCAGCAGTTTAGTAGGGCTATCGGATACGCAGTATTTT. The J gene is TRBJ2-3, the V gene TRBV12-3 or TRBV12-4; D gene ambiguous. There are 14 residues in the CDR3. V shed 1 base and J shed 6 bases, with 11 bases lying between them.

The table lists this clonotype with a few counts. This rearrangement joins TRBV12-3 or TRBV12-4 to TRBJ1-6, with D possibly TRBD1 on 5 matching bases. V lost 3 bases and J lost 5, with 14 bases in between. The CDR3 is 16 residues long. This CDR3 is CASSFFGGLNNSPLHF. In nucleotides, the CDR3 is TGTGCCAGCAGTTTCTTCGGGGGTTTAAATAATTCACCCCTCCACTTT.

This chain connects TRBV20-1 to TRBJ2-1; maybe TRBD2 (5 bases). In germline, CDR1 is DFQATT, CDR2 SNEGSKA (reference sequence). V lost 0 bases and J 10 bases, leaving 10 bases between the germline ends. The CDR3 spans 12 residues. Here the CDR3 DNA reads TGCAGTGCTAGAGATGGGGAGCGCGAGCAGTTCTTC. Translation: CSARDGEREQFF.

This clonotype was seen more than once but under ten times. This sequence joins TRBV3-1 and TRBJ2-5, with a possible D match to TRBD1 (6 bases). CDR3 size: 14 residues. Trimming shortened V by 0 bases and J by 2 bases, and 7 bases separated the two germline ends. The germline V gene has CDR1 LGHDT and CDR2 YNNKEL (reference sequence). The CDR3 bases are TGTGCCAGCAGCCAAGACGGACAGCAAGAGACCCAGTACTTC. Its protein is CASSQDGQQETQYF.

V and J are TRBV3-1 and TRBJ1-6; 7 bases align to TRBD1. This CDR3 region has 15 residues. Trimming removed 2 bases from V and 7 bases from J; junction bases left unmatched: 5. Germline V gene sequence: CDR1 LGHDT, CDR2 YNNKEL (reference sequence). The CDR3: CASSQLGQRNSPLHF. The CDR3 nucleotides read TGTGCCAGCAGCCAACTGGGACAGAGAAATTCACCCCTCCACTTT.

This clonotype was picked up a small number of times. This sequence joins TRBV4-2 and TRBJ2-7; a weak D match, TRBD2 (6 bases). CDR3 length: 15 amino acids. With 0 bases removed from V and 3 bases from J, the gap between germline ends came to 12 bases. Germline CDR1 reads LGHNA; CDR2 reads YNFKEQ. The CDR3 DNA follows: TGTGCCAGCAGCCAAGAGATTGGGGGGAACTACGAGCAGTACTTC. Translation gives CASSQEIGGNYEQYF.

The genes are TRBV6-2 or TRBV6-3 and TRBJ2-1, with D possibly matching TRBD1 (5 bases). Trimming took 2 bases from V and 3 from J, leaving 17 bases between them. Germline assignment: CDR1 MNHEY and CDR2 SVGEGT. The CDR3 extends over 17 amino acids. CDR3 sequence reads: CASSYQDIFLLYNEQFF. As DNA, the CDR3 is TGTGCCAGCAGTTACCAGGACATTTTCCTGCTCTACAATGAGCAGTTCTTC.

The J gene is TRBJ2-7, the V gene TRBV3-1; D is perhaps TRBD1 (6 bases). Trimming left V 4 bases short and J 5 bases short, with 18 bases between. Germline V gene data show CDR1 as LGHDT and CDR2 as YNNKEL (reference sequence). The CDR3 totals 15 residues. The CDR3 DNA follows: TGTGCCAGCAGCCTACCGGGACATAGGATTGACGAGCAGTACGTC. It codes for CASSLPGHRIDEQYV.